These T cell receptor beta chains were read from a single sample in a study of blood T cell repertoires in COVID-19. Assay: immunoSEQ multiplex PCR; the TCRdb copy retains only in-frame clones and omits some. The sample records 400,000 to 450,000 clones, roughly 85% being singletons. The sequenced sample consisted of peripheral blood. The source of these receptors is a woman aged 25 to 45 with active or convalescent COVID-19. Each CDR3 is given with its conserved first and last residue. The D gene is left open where the match is weak. The size field is filled for only some rows; it gives once, few, many or a size class.

d_call	v_call	clone_size	j_call	cdr3_aa	cdr3_nt
TRBD2	TRBV28	-	TRBJ2-7	CASRRGAWTSVSYEQYF	TGTGCCAGCCGCCGAGGGGCGTGGACTAGCGTATCCTACGAGCAGTACTTC
-	TRBV19	-	TRBJ2-1	CASSIIQAALGAYNEQFF	TGTGCCAGTAGTATTATCCAAGCGGCCTTAGGCGCCTACAATGAGCAGTTCTTC
-	TRBV5-1	once	TRBJ2-3	CASSLVSPHTDTQYF	TGCGCCAGCAGCTTGGTTAGTCCTCACACAGATACGCAGTATTTT
-	TRBV6-5	-	TRBJ2-1	CASSPARVQFF	TGTGCCAGCAGCCCCGCGAGGGTGCAGTTCTTC
-	TRBV27	once	TRBJ1-2	CASSLGQDYGYTF	TGTGCCAGCAGTTTAGGTCAGGACTATGGCTACACCTTC
-	TRBV25-1	-	TRBJ2-1	CASSTLTQGLSSYNEQFF	TGTGCCAGCAGCACACTCACTCAGGGCCTCAGCTCCTACAATGAGCAGTTCTTC
-	TRBV5-1	-	TRBJ2-1	CASRLTLSSYNEQFF	TGCGCCAGCAGACTAACGCTGAGCTCCTACAATGAGCAGTTCTTC
TRBD2	TRBV10-2	once	TRBJ2-5	CASSVGLAGRETQYF	TGCGCCAGCAGTGTAGGCCTAGCGGGCCGAGAGACCCAGTACTTC
-	TRBV28	-	TRBJ2-1	CASRSNVVINEQFF	TGTGCCAGCAGGTCCAATGTAGTGATTAATGAGCAGTTCTTC
-	TRBV10-1	-	TRBJ2-7	CASSGNRDSSSYEQYF	TGCGCCAGCAGTGGGAACCGGGACTCGAGCTCCTACGAGCAGTACTTC
-	TRBV29-1	-	TRBJ2-1	CSVEPDRGGNEQFF	TGCAGCGTTGAACCGGACAGAGGGGGCAATGAGCAGTTCTTC
-	TRBV28	-	TRBJ2-7	CASSLGGGARYEQYF	TGTGCCAGCAGTTTAGGTGGGGGGGCTAGGTACGAGCAGTACTTC
-	TRBV12-3/TRBV12-4	once	TRBJ2-7	CASSLRESYEQYF	TGTGCCAGCAGTTTGCGGGAATCCTACGAGCAGTACTTC
TRBD2	TRBV24-1	few	TRBJ2-1	CATSDPSGRGNEQFF	TGTGCCACCAGTGACCCTAGCGGGAGGGGGAATGAGCAGTTCTTC
-	TRBV3-1/TRBV3-2	once	TRBJ1-4	CASSQDLGGGEKLFF	TGTGCCAGCAGCCAAGATTTAGGGGGTGGTGAAAAACTGTTTTTT
TRBD1	TRBV6-2/TRBV6-3	-	TRBJ1-5	CASSRGTGGNQPQHF	TGTGCCAGCAGCCGAGGGACAGGCGGCAATCAGCCCCAGCATTTT
-	TRBV19	-	TRBJ1-3	CASSETGDSGNTIYF	TGTGCCAGTAGTGAGACAGGAGACTCTGGAAACACCATATATTTT
-	TRBV2	-	TRBJ1-1	CASSGRRGFPGDSEAFF	TGTGCCAGCAGTGGCCGGCGGGGGTTCCCAGGGGATTCTGAAGCTTTCTTT
TRBD1	TRBV7-6	once	TRBJ1-3	CASSTGAPNTIYF	TGTGCCAGCAGCACAGGGGCCCCTAACACCATATATTTT
TRBD1	TRBV7-9	-	TRBJ2-3	CASSFGQGADTQYF	TGTGCCAGCAGCTTTGGACAGGGAGCAGATACGCAGTATTTT
TRBD1	TRBV25-1	-	TRBJ1-2	CASSGPGQGYGYTF	TGTGCCAGCAGTGGTCCGGGACAGGGCTATGGCTACACCTTC
-	TRBV4-1	few	TRBJ1-1	CASSQTQVMNTEAFF	TGCGCCAGCAGCCAAACACAGGTCATGAACACTGAAGCTTTCTTT
TRBD1	TRBV6-6	-	TRBJ2-1	CASSHRQGREEQFF	TGTGCCAGCAGTCACAGACAGGGGAGAGAGGAGCAGTTCTTC
-	TRBV3-1/TRBV3-2	-	TRBJ1-1	CASSQGWGMNTEAFF	TGTGCCAGCAGCCAAGGGTGGGGCATGAACACTGAAGCTTTCTTT
TRBD2	TRBV28	-	TRBJ2-3	CASSLRASGETDTQYF	TGTGCCAGCAGTCTTCGGGCTAGCGGGGAGACAGATACGCAGTATTTT
TRBD1	TRBV7-9	-	TRBJ1-3	CASSLGMTGISGNTIYF	TGTGCCAGCAGCTTAGGGATGACAGGGATTTCTGGAAACACCATATATTTT
TRBD2	TRBV19	-	TRBJ2-3	CASSIRGLAPSTDTQYF	TGTGCCAGTAGTATTAGGGGACTAGCGCCCAGCACAGATACGCAGTATTTT
TRBD1	TRBV4-1	few	TRBJ1-3	CASSQPPPGQGFGNTIYF	TGCGCCAGCAGCCAACCACCTCCGGGACAGGGCTTTGGAAACACCATATATTTT
-	TRBV27	once	TRBJ2-7	CASSLIPGAYEQYF	TGTGCCAGCAGTTTAATTCCAGGGGCCTACGAGCAGTACTTC
-	TRBV19	-	TRBJ2-1	CATSGTSSYNEQFF	TGTGCCACTTCCGGGACAAGCTCCTACAATGAGCAGTTCTTC
TRBD1	TRBV11-2	-	TRBJ1-4	CASSSQTGGGEKLFF	TGTGCCAGCAGCTCCCAGACAGGGGGTGGTGAAAAACTGTTTTTT
TRBD1	TRBV18	once	TRBJ2-7	CASSPPRTGDYEQYF	TGTGCCAGCTCACCACCAAGGACAGGTGACTACGAGCAGTACTTC
-	TRBV6-1	-	TRBJ2-7	CASSELRDEQYF	TGTGCCAGCAGTGAACTCAGGGACGAGCAGTACTTC
-	TRBV4-1	-	TRBJ1-6	CASSQDPPSPGVYSPLHF	TGCGCCAGCAGCCAAGATCCCCCCTCCCCGGGTGTTTACTCACCCCTCCACTTT
-	TRBV27	-	TRBJ1-2	CASSGRLESAGLYGYTF	TGTGCCAGCAGCGGGCGCTTAGAGTCGGCGGGTCTCTATGGCTACACCTTC
TRBD1	TRBV6-2/TRBV6-3	-	TRBJ1-2	CASSPRTGAFYGYTF	TGTGCCAGCAGTCCCCGGACAGGGGCGTTTTATGGCTACACCTTC
TRBD2	TRBV6-1	few	TRBJ2-7	CASSELAGGSHEQYF	TGTGCCAGCAGTGAACTAGCGGGAGGGTCCCACGAGCAGTACTTC
TRBD1	TRBV5-1	-	TRBJ1-6	CASSFGQGDNSPLHF	TGCGCCAGCAGCTTCGGACAGGGGGATAATTCACCCCTCCACTTT
-	TRBV19	-	TRBJ1-5	CASSARGNQPQHF	TGTGCCAGTAGTGCCAGGGGTAATCAGCCCCAGCATTTT
-	TRBV27	-	TRBJ2-7	CASSGRGRDYEQYF	TGTGCCAGCAGTGGTCGGGGAAGAGATTACGAGCAGTACTTC
TRBD1	TRBV6-1	-	TRBJ1-4	CASSEVYGDRYNEKLFF	TGTGCCAGCAGTGAAGTGTATGGGGACAGATATAATGAAAAACTGTTTTTT
-	TRBV30	once	TRBJ1-5	CAWSQTLSRYMSNQPQHF	TGTGCCTGGAGTCAGACTCTGTCAAGATATATGAGCAATCAGCCCCAGCATTTT
-	TRBV27	-	TRBJ1-5	CASSLISDQPQHF	TGTGCCAGCAGTTTAATCTCAGATCAGCCCCAGCATTTT
-	TRBV30	-	TRBJ2-3	CAWTTGLGSTDTQYF	TGTGCCTGGACCACAGGGCTGGGTAGCACAGATACGCAGTATTTT
-	TRBV2	-	TRBJ1-2	CASIRGSRSQINYGYTF	TGTGCCAGCATCCGGGGTTCCCGGTCCCAGATTAACTATGGCTACACCTTC